This entry lists 31 T cell receptor beta chains sequenced from one sample in a study of response to subunit inactivated influenza vaccine. One entry per CDR3 protein results from TCRdb running MiXCR on the RT-PCR reads. The sample contains about 650,000 distinct CDR3 sequences, 11% to 15% of which appear only once. Sequences were derived from PBMCs from blood, sampled less than 15 days before vaccination. These receptors were obtained from a man in his forties or fifties who received an inactivated influenza vaccine.

This clonotype was counted a few times. The chain carries TRBV12-3 or TRBV12-4 and TRBJ2-4, with TRBD2 matching 10 bases. CDR3 length: 13 residues. The V and J ends lost 5 bases and 11 bases, in that order; junction bases with no gene match: 6. CDR3 sequence: CASSPSGGALQYF. CDR3 bases: TGTGCCAGCAGTCCAAGCGGGGGGGCACTTCAGTACTTC.

The J gene is TRBJ2-1, the V gene TRBV20-1; 11 bases are shared with TRBD2. Germline trimming cut 3 bases from V and 7 bases from J; bases unmatched to any gene: 11. CDR1 and CDR2 (germline): DFQATT, SNEGSKA (reference sequence). The CDR3 runs to 16 residues. CDR3 sequence reads: CSASPLAGVGGNEQFF. CDR3 DNA sequence: TGCAGTGCTAGCCCACTAGCGGGAGTCGGTGGGAATGAGCAGTTCTTC.

Only a few counts were recorded for this clonotype. The chain couples TRBV29-1 to TRBJ2-7, with unresolved D. This CDR3 spans 14 amino acids. V was pared by 2 bases and J by 2 bases, with 13 bases between. CDR1 is SQVTM, CDR2 ANQGSEA, per germline. CDR3 loop: CSVELVGLPYEQYF. The CDR3 region has the DNA TGCAGCGTTGAATTGGTGGGATTGCCCTACGAGCAGTACTTC.

CDR3 nucleotides: TGTGCCAGCACCTTCTCAGGGGTAGGAGGGTACGAGCAGTACTTC. It translates to CASTFSGVGGYEQYF. The rearrangement links TRBV6-1 to TRBJ2-7; the D call may be TRBD1 or TRBD2 (6 bases each). The CDR3 sequence is 15 residues long. The V and J ends lost 7 bases and 4 bases respectively, with 20 bases between them. Germline CDR1 and CDR2: MNHNS and SASEGT.

This clonotype was seen repeatedly, ten times or more. This chain links TRBV7-2 with TRBJ2-3, with no clear D. The CDR3 is 15 amino acids. Germline CDR1 and CDR2: SGHTA and FQGNSA. V was pared by 1 base and J by 8 bases, with 16 bases between. The CDR3 DNA sequence: TGTGCCAGCAGCTTAGTCCGGGTCTTCGCAGGTACGCAGTATTTT. It is translated as CASSLVRVFAGTQYF.

J is TRBJ1-1 and V is TRBV2; maybe TRBD1 (5 bases). Trimming removed 7 bases from V and 4 bases from J, with 16 bases in between. Germline-derived CDR1 and CDR2 are SNHLY and FYNNEI. This CDR3 has 14 residues. The CDR3 DNA follows: TGTGCCAGCAACCTGGGGGTTAGGAGCACTGAAGCTTTCTTT. Its translation is CASNLGVRSTEAFF.

This clonotype appeared a single time. The chain joins TRBV20-1 to TRBJ2-7; no definite D call. The CDR3 consists of 15 residues. Germline values: CDR1 DFQATT, CDR2 SNEGSKA (reference sequence). V lost 5 bases, J lost 0 bases, and 17 bases lay in between. CDR3 in amino acids: CSAPFPEGFSYEQYF. The CDR3 DNA reads as TGCAGTGCTCCATTCCCCGAAGGTTTCTCCTACGAGCAGTACTTC.

This clonotype was counted only a few times. This rearrangement joins TRBV28 to TRBJ2-4; 15 bases line up with TRBD2. J lost 0 bases, V lost 3 bases, and 9 bases had no gene match. Germline V gene lookup returns CDR1 MDHEN and CDR2 SYDVKM. The CDR3 extends over 20 amino acids. CDR3 DNA: TGTGCCAGCAGTTTCGGACTAGCGGGGGGGATTTTACTAGCCAAAAACATTCAGTACTTC. It yields the protein CASSFGLAGGILLAKNIQYF.

The chain employs TRBV19 and TRBJ1-5; TRBD1 agrees at 8 bases. This CDR3 has 14 amino acids. J was trimmed by 3 bases and V by 6 bases; bases with no gene match: 4. Germline lookup yields CDR1 LNHDA and CDR2 SQIVND (reference sequence). CDR3: CASRDRVYNQPQHF. DNA for the CDR3: TGTGCCAGTAGGGACAGGGTTTACAATCAGCCCCAGCATTTT.

As regards this clonotype: This CDR3 fails to terminate in the conserved phenylalanine or tryptophan, so it likely reflects a read error. This rearrangement joins TRBV20-1 to TRBJ2-1; 9 nucleotides align to TRBD1. Germline loops: CDR1 DFQATT, CDR2 SNEGSKA (reference sequence). Losses at the gene ends were 5 bases for V and 0 bases for J; bases not matched to a gene: 8. This CDR3 contains 16 residues. The CDR3: CSAFRKGQGSYNEQFY. DNA of the CDR3: TGCAGTGCTTTCCGAAAGGGACAGGGCTCCTACAATGAGCAGTTCTAC.

This chain joins TRBV20-1 and TRBJ2-7, with 12 nucleotides matching TRBD2. With 1 base clipped from V and 7 bases from J, the junction kept 5 bases outside the gene matches. The germline V gene encodes CDR1 DFQATT and CDR2 SNEGSKA (reference sequence). The CDR3 extends over 14 amino acids. The CDR3 protein is CSARVTSGGNEQYF. CDR3 DNA sequence: TGCAGTGCTAGAGTTACTAGCGGGGGGAATGAGCAGTACTTC.

The chain uses TRBV20-1 and TRBJ2-7; D may match TRBD1 or TRBD2 (6 bases each). The germline V gene encodes CDR1 DFQATT and CDR2 SNEGSKA (reference sequence). The CDR3 sequence is 12 residues long. V lost 6 bases to trimming and J lost 3 bases, with 12 bases between them. This CDR3 reads CSAVEGGYEQYF. The DNA for the CDR3 is TGCAGTGCCGTCGAGGGGGGCTACGAGCAGTACTTC.

The chain has TRBV25-1 and TRBJ1-3; D possibly corresponds to TRBD1 (6 bases). CDR3 length equals 14 residues. Trimming took 8 bases from V and 4 from J, leaving 15 bases between them. Germline CDR1 MGHDK, CDR2 SYGVNS. DNA of the CDR3: TGTGCCAGCTCTGCCGGGGGCAGCGGAAACACCATATATTTT. This sequence encodes CASSAGGSGNTIYF.

The rearrangement uses TRBV4-2 and TRBJ2-5; tentatively, D is TRBD2 (6 bases). This CDR3 spans 15 amino acids. The germline V and J ends were trimmed by 8 bases and 5 bases, with 21 bases remaining between them. Germline-derived CDR1 and CDR2 are LGHNA and YNFKEQ. The CDR3 coding sequence is TGTGCCAGCGCCCCTCTCCCGGGAGAGGAGGAGACCCAGTACTTC. This translates into CASAPLPGEEETQYF.

Only a few counts were recorded for this clonotype. The CDR3 DNA reads as TGTGCCACCGGGACTAGCAACTACGAGCAGTACTTC. Its translation is CATGTSNYEQYF. The rearrangement uses TRBV2 and TRBJ2-7, with 9 bases aligning to TRBD2. The CDR3 spans 12 residues. The trim removed 10 bases at V and 3 bases at J, leaving 4 bases unmatched. Germline lookup yields CDR1 SNHLY and CDR2 FYNNEI.

This sequence joins TRBV29-1 and TRBJ2-2; D may be TRBD1 or TRBD2 (5 bases each). The V gene's germline CDR1 is SQVTM and CDR2 ANQGSEA. V was pared by 5 bases and J by 5 bases, with 9 bases between. The CDR3 runs to 12 residues. CDR3 loop: CSVFEGTGELFF. CDR3 coding DNA: TGCAGCGTTTTCGAGGGGACCGGGGAGCTGTTTTTT.

This chain joins TRBV20-1 and TRBJ2-7, with TRBD2 matching 7 bases. Germline trimming cut 2 bases from V and 0 bases from J; bases unmatched to any gene: 10. The CDR3 extends over 16 amino acids. Looked up from germline, CDR1 is DFQATT and CDR2 is SNEGSKA (reference sequence). CDR3 amino acids: CSARSASGRSSYEQYF. CDR3 bases: TGCAGTGCTAGATCGGCTAGCGGTAGGAGCTCCTACGAGCAGTACTTC.

V and J are TRBV20-1 and TRBJ1-5; D is uncertain. There are 14 residues in the CDR3. Germline V gene data show CDR1 as DFQATT and CDR2 as SNEGSKA (reference sequence). Between the trimmed V and J ends, which lost 3 bases and 3 bases, there was a span of 12 bases. The chain's CDR3 is CSASMGIANQPQHF. CDR3 sequence (DNA): TGCAGTGCTAGTATGGGGATTGCCAATCAGCCCCAGCATTTT.

This clonotype showed up just once. This sequence joins TRBV6-5 and TRBJ2-7; D perhaps matches TRBD2 (6 bases). The CDR3 sequence is 15 residues long. Trimming took off 2 bases at V and 0 bases at J, with 11 bases between the two ends. In germline, CDR1 is MNHEY, CDR2 SVGAGI. In DNA, the CDR3 is TGTGCCAGCAGTTACCAGGGCGGGGCCTCCTACGAGCAGTACTTC. The encoded protein is CASSYQGGASYEQYF.

This clonotype was recorded many times. The rearrangement joins TRBV5-1 to TRBJ2-7; D is ambiguous. In germline, CDR1 is SGHRS, CDR2 YFSETQ. Trimming removed 5 bases at V and 0 bases at J, with 15 bases between. This CDR3 spans 15 amino acids. CDR3 amino acids: CASSETFPNSYEQYF. The CDR3 DNA is TGCGCCAGCAGTGAGACCTTCCCCAACTCCTACGAGCAGTACTTC.

This rearrangement joins TRBV7-9 to TRBJ2-3, with unresolved D. From germline, CDR1 is SEHNR and CDR2 FQNEAQ (reference sequence). Trimming removed 8 bases from V and 3 bases from J, with 9 bases in between. This CDR3 region has 12 residues. CDR3 sequence: CASGTYTDTQYF. CDR3 DNA sequence: TGTGCCAGCGGCACTTATACAGATACGCAGTATTTT.

This clonotype was observed a few times. The chain has TRBV3-1 and TRBJ2-5; a weak D match, TRBD1 (6 bases). Per the germline V gene, CDR1 is LGHDT and CDR2 is YNNKEL (reference sequence). V lost 1 base to trimming and J lost 7 bases, with 19 bases between them. CDR3 length: 16 residues. The CDR3 nucleotides read TGTGCCAGCAGCCAAGCCCCAGGGGCCAACTCTGTGACCCAGTACTTC. Translated: CASSQAPGANSVTQYF.

This clonotype was recorded a few times. The J gene is TRBJ2-3, the V gene TRBV12-3 or TRBV12-4, with 9 bases matching TRBD2. This CDR3 has 16 residues. With 7 bases clipped from V and 4 bases from J, the junction kept 12 bases outside the gene matches. The CDR3 DNA reads TGTGCCAGCACTCCGCGGCGGGGGGGCATCCCAGATACGCAGTATTTT. As protein: CASTPRRGGIPDTQYF.

Ten or more counts support this clonotype. V and J are TRBV28 and TRBJ2-1; TRBD2 matches at 10 bases. The germline CDR1 and CDR2 sequences are MDHEN and SYDVKM. Germline trimming cut 11 bases from V and 4 bases from J; bases unmatched to any gene: 11. This CDR3 is 15 amino acids long. The CDR3 DNA follows: TGTGCCTCTAAGGGGACTAGCGAGAGGTACAATGAGCAGTTCTTC. Translated, it gives CASKGTSERYNEQFF. The full variable domain, with the rest looked up from reference TRBV28 and TRBJ2-1, is DVKVTQSSRYLVKRTGEKVFLECVQDMDHENMFWYRQDPGLGLRLIYFSYDVKMKEKGDIPEGYSVSREKKERFSLILESASTNQTSMYLCASKGTSERYNEQFFGPGTRLTVL.

This clonotype turned up a few times. The chain joins TRBV27 to TRBJ2-3, with 8 nucleotides matching TRBD2. Germline V gives CDR1 MNHEY, CDR2 SMNVEV (reference sequence). Losses at the gene ends were 5 bases for V and 5 bases for J; bases not matched to a gene: 6. This CDR3 spans 14 amino acids. The CDR3 here is CASSLGGAIDTQYF. DNA of the CDR3: TGTGCCAGCAGTCTCGGGGGGGCCATAGATACGCAGTATTTT.

The chain combines TRBV6-2 or TRBV6-3 with TRBJ2-1; 10 bases are shared with TRBD2. Germline CDR1 reads MNHEY; CDR2 reads SVGEGT. With 6 bases clipped from V and 3 bases from J, the junction kept 5 bases outside the gene matches. This CDR3 has 15 residues. The CDR3 is CASSPSGRRYNEQFF. The CDR3 coding sequence is TGTGCCAGCAGCCCTAGCGGGAGACGCTACAATGAGCAGTTCTTC.

This clonotype was observed many times. The gene calls are TRBV7-3 and TRBJ2-3, with D unresolved. With 0 bases removed from V and 4 bases from J, the gap between germline ends came to 8 bases. The CDR3 loop spans 14 amino acids. The germline V gene has CDR1 SGHTA and CDR2 FQGTGA. This CDR3 reads CASSLTWNADTQYF. DNA for the CDR3: TGTGCCAGCAGCTTAACGTGGAACGCAGATACGCAGTATTTT. Full variable domain (rest looked up from reference TRBV7-3 and TRBJ2-3): GAGVSQTPSNKVTEKGKYVELRCDPISGHTALYWYRQSLGQGPEFLIYFQGTGAADDSGLPNDRFFAVRPEGSVSTLKIQRTERGDSAVYLCASSLTWNADTQYFGPGTRLTVL.

The CDR3 DNA is TGTGCCAGCAGCCCGAGAGGTCGGCAGGCCTACGAGCAGTACTTC. Translating it yields CASSPRGRQAYEQYF. This chain links TRBV11-1 with TRBJ2-7; D is undetermined. Germline V lookup: CDR1 SGHAT, CDR2 FQDESV (reference sequence). This CDR3 is 15 amino acids long. V was trimmed by 5 bases and J by 2 bases, leaving 16 bases between them.

The chain uses TRBV20-1 and TRBJ2-3; the D is unclear. Deletions cut 2 bases from V and 0 bases from J, with 9 bases between. The germline CDR1 and CDR2 sequences are DFQATT and SNEGSKA (reference sequence). The CDR3 has 14 residues. CDR3 loop: CSARPITSTDTQYF. CDR3 DNA sequence: TGCAGTGCTAGACCTATCACTAGCACAGATACGCAGTATTTT.

This clonotype was counted ten times or more. The chain links TRBV9 to TRBJ1-1, with D tentatively TRBD1 (6 bases). Germline V gene lookup returns CDR1 SGDLS and CDR2 YYNGEE. This CDR3 has 14 amino acids. Trimming cost V 0 bases and J 8 bases, with 14 bases left between them. The CDR3 coding sequence is TGTGCCAGCAGCGTAGCCGGTGGGGGCAGAGAAGCTTTCTTT. Its protein product is CASSVAGGGREAFF.

A few counts support this clonotype. The V and J genes are TRBV12-3 or TRBV12-4 and TRBJ1-3; 8 bases match TRBD1. The CDR3 is 14 residues long. The trim removed 5 bases at V and 4 bases at J, leaving 4 bases unmatched. This CDR3 reads CASSPRTGGNTIYF. In DNA form, the CDR3 reads TGTGCCAGCAGTCCCCGGACAGGGGGAAACACCATATATTTT.